A selection of T cell receptor beta chains follows, all from one sample in a study of response to subunit inactivated influenza vaccine. In TCRdb, the RT-PCR reads were re-called with MiXCR into one record per CDR3 protein. The sample shows over 400,000 distinct CDR3 sequences, approximately 11% of them seen only once. Sequenced here: PBMCs from blood, sampled about 6 weeks after vaccination. The receptors derive from a man aged 45-65 years who received an inactivated influenza vaccine. The CDR3 runs from the conserved cysteine through the conserved F or W. D genes are given only for firm matches. Not every row has a clone size; where given, it reads once, few, many or a size class.

v_call	clone_size	d_call	j_call	cdr3_aa	cdr3_nt
TRBV28	.	.	TRBJ1-2	CASSLWTSALYSYGYTF	TGTGCCAGCAGTTTATGGACCTCGGCGTTGTATAGCTATGGCTACACCTTC
TRBV5-1	few	.	TRBJ2-3	CASSLTIDTQYF	TGCGCCAGCAGCTTGACCATAGATACGCAGTATTTT
TRBV2	few	.	TRBJ1-1	CASTLTRGNTEAFF	TGTGCCAGCACCCTTACCCGGGGTAACACTGAAGCTTTCTTT
TRBV29-1	.	.	TRBJ1-4	CSVTVTNEKLFF	TGCAGCGTGACAGTCACTAATGAAAAACTGTTTTTT
TRBV4-1	few	.	TRBJ2-2	CASSQVSGFGELFF	TGCGCCAGCAGCCAAGTTTCGGGATTCGGGGAGCTGTTTTTT
TRBV14	.	TRBD1	TRBJ2-1	CASSHGTGDYNEQFF	TGTGCCAGCAGCCACGGGACAGGGGACTACAATGAGCAGTTCTTC
TRBV7-2	.	TRBD2	TRBJ2-5	CASSFSGRVETQYF	TGTGCCAGCAGCTTTAGCGGGAGGGTAGAGACCCAGTACTTC
TRBV6-1	.	.	TRBJ2-3	CASSGQGPSTDTQYF	TGTGCCAGCAGTGGGCAGGGGCCGAGCACAGATACGCAGTATTTT
TRBV4-2	few	TRBD2	TRBJ2-6	CASSTSGPNVLTF	TGTGCCAGCAGCACTAGCGGCCCCAACGTCCTGACTTTC
TRBV6-2/TRBV6-3	.	.	TRBJ2-7	CASSYRRQERGRLSYEQYF	TGTGCCAGCAGTTACCGTCGACAGGAACGGGGCCGGCTGTCCTACGAGCAGTACTTC
TRBV12-3/TRBV12-4	many	TRBD1	TRBJ2-2	CASSFMRTGGGGELFF	TGTGCCAGCAGTTTTATGAGGACAGGGGGCGGCGGGGAGCTGTTTTTT
TRBV5-4	few	.	TRBJ2-1	CASSPPLRHGLNEQFF	TGTGCCAGCAGCCCTCCCTTACGACACGGGCTCAATGAGCAGTTCTTC
TRBV2	.	.	TRBJ2-2	CASRDGGETGELFF	TGTGCCAGCAGGGATGGTGGAGAAACCGGGGAGCTGTTTTTT
TRBV12-3/TRBV12-4	few	.	TRBJ1-4	CASSSGPGAGNEKLFF	TGTGCCAGCAGTTCCGGCCCGGGGGCAGGTAATGAAAAACTGTTTTTT
TRBV12-3/TRBV12-4	few	TRBD2	TRBJ2-7	CASSFGEGEQYF	TGTGCCAGCAGTTTTGGGGAGGGCGAGCAGTACTTC
TRBV12-3/TRBV12-4	few	.	TRBJ1-4	CASTTGRSTNEKLFF	TGTGCCAGCACCACCGGACGTTCAACTAATGAAAAACTGTTTTTT
TRBV6-5	many	.	TRBJ1-6	CASSSSPQAYNSPLHF	TGTGCCAGCAGTTCCTCACCCCAGGCCTATAATTCACCCCTCCACTTT
TRBV4-1	few	.	TRBJ1-1	CASSQGSGGGTEAFF	TGCGCCAGCAGCCAAGGCAGTGGGGGGGGCACTGAAGCTTTCTTT
TRBV4-1	.	.	TRBJ2-1	CASSQDLSSVRGEQFF	TGCGCCAGCAGCCAAGATTTGAGTAGTGTGAGGGGCGAGCAGTTCTTC
TRBV28	few	TRBD2	TRBJ2-5	CASSYPSAPLAGDTQETQYF	TGTGCCAGCAGTTACCCGTCGGCGCCACTAGCGGGGGACACCCAAGAGACCCAGTACTTC
TRBV7-2	many	TRBD2	TRBJ2-1	CASSLMAGAHEQFF	TGTGCCAGCAGCTTGATGGCGGGAGCTCATGAGCAGTTCTTC
TRBV5-1	few	.	TRBJ2-3	CASSLGQATSTDTQYF	TGCGCCAGCAGCTTGGGACAGGCTACTAGCACAGATACGCAGTATTTT
TRBV12-3/TRBV12-4	.	.	TRBJ2-1	CASVLMGGPYNEQFF	TGTGCCAGCGTGCTTATGGGGGGACCCTACAATGAGCAGTTCTTC
TRBV10-3	many	.	TRBJ2-2	CAISRENTGELFF	TGTGCCATCAGTAGGGAGAACACCGGGGAGCTGTTTTTT
TRBV27	many	TRBD1	TRBJ2-7	CASSLSQGVPMEQYF	TGTGCCAGCAGTTTATCACAGGGGGTGCCTATGGAGCAGTACTTC
TRBV7-7	many	.	TRBJ2-1	CASSSGGHYNEQFF	TGTGCTAGCAGCTCCGGGGGGCACTACAATGAGCAGTTCTTC
TRBV14	few	.	TRBJ2-2	CASSQDKGRRNTGELFF	TGTGCCAGCAGCCAAGATAAGGGCAGGCGGAACACCGGGGAGCTGTTTTTT
TRBV12-3/TRBV12-4	many	TRBD1	TRBJ2-1	CASSGGQGVYNEQFF	TGTGCCAGCAGTGGAGGACAGGGGGTATACAATGAGCAGTTCTTC
TRBV29-1	few	.	TRBJ1-1	CSVEPGLNTEAFF	TGCAGCGTTGAGCCGGGTTTGAACACTGAAGCTTTCTTT
TRBV27	many	.	TRBJ2-7	CASSPAGGEQYF	TGTGCCAGCAGTCCCGCCGGAGGCGAGCAGTACTTC
TRBV5-4	.	TRBD1	TRBJ2-2	CASSLEQGAGELFF	TGTGCCAGCAGCTTGGAACAGGGGGCCGGGGAGCTGTTTTTT
TRBV20-1	.	.	TRBJ2-7	CSAREIREGLGEQYF	TGCAGTGCTAGGGAGATAAGAGAGGGACTGGGTGAGCAGTACTTC
TRBV20-1	.	TRBD1	TRBJ2-1	CSATSGTGGSYEQFF	TGCAGTGCTACTTCCGGGACAGGGGGCTCGTATGAGCAGTTCTTC
TRBV12-3/TRBV12-4	few	.	TRBJ1-1	CASSLGTQATEAFF	TGTGCCAGCAGTTTGGGGACTCAGGCCACTGAAGCTTTCTTT
TRBV12-3/TRBV12-4	many	.	TRBJ2-5	CASSFSAQGETQYF	TGTGCCAGCAGTTTTTCGGCTCAGGGAGAGACCCAGTACTTC
TRBV18	.	.	TRBJ1-5	CASSIGEGNQPQHF	TGTGCCAGCTCAATAGGGGAGGGCAATCAGCCCCAGCATTTT
TRBV12-3/TRBV12-4	.	.	TRBJ1-2	CASSLGGGAGYTF	TGTGCCAGCAGTTTGGGGGGGGGCGCCGGCTACACCTTC
TRBV20-1	many	.	TRBJ1-3	CSAKPTGVVSGNTIYF	TGCAGTGCTAAACCTACAGGAGTAGTCTCTGGAAACACCATATATTTT
TRBV20-1	few	TRBD1	TRBJ2-2	CSARPGQGFSGELFF	TGCAGTGCCAGACCGGGACAGGGGTTTTCCGGGGAGCTGTTTTTT